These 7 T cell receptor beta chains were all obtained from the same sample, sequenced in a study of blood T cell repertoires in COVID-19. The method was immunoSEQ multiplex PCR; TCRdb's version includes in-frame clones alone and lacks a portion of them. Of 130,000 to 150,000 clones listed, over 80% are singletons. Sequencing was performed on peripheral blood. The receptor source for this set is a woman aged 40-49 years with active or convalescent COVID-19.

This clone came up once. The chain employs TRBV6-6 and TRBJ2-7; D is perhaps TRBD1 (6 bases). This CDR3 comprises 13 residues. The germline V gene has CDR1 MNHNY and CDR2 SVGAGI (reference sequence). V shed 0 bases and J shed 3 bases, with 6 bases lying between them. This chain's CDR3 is CASSYSRGYEQYF. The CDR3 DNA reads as TGTGCCAGCAGTTACTCCAGGGGCTACGAGCAGTACTTC.

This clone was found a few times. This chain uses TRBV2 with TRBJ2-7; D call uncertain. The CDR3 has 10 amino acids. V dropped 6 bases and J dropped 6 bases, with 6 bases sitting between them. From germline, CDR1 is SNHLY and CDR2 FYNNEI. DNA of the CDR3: TGTGCCAGCAGCCTTTCCGAGCAGTACTTC. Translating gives CASSLSEQYF.

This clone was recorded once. The CDR3 loop is CASSLFSGALSYEQYF. CDR3 nucleotide sequence: TGTGCCAGCAGCTTATTTAGCGGGGCCCTTTCCTACGAGCAGTACTTC. The chain combines TRBV7-9 with TRBJ2-7; 8 nucleotides align to TRBD2. CDR1 and CDR2 (germline): SEHNR, FQNEAQ (reference sequence). Unmatched junction bases numbered 7, after V lost 2 bases and J lost 1 base. The CDR3 consists of 16 residues.

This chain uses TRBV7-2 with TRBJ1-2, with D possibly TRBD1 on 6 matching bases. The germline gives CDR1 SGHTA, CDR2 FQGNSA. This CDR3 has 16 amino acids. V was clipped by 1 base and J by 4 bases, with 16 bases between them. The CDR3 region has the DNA TGTGCCAGCAGCTTAGTAGGTCCAGGACAGTTCTATGGCTACACCTTC. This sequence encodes CASSLVGPGQFYGYTF.

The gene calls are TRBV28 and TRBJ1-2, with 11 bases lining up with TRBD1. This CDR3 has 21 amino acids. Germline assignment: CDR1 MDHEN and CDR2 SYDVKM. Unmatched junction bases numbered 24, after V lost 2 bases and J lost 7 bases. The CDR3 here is CASSLRFWGLGTGGPTVGYTF. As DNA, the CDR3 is TGTGCCAGCAGTTTAAGGTTCTGGGGTCTGGGGACAGGGGGACCTACGGTTGGCTACACCTTC.

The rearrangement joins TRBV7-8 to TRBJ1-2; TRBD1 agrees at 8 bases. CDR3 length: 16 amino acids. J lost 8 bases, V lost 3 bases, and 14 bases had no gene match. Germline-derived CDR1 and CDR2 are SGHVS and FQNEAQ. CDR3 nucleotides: TGTGCCAGCAGCTTCGGACAGGGTTCTTTTGCAAGCGGCTACACCTTC. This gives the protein CASSFGQGSFASGYTF.

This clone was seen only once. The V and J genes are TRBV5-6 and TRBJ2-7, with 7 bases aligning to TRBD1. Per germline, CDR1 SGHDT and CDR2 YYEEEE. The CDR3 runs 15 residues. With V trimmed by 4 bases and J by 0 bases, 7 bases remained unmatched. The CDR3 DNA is TGTGCCAGCAGCGACGACAGGGCCAGCTCCTACGAGCAGTACTTC. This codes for CASSDDRASSYEQYF. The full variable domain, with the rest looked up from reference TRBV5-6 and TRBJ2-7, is DAGVTQSPTHLIKTRGQQVTLRCSPKSGHDTVSWYQQALGQGPQFIFQYYEEEERQRGNFPDRFSGHQFPNYSSELNVNALLLGDSALYLCASSDDRASSYEQYFGPGTRLTVT.